This T cell receptor (beta chain) was recorded in a study of T cell responses to AZD1222 COVID-19 vaccine. Regarding this clone: The antigen remains unidentified.

Trimming removed 3 bases from V and 6 bases from J, with 5 bases in between. This CDR3 spans 11 amino acids. The V gene's germline CDR1 is MNHEY and CDR2 SMNVEV (reference sequence). Study-wide findings and caveats: Just 6 or 7 people given AZD1222 tested seropositive at baseline. CD4 TCRs linked to vaccination spanned spike, dominating at 160-218 and 743-854.

The method was immunoSEQ multiplex PCR; TCRdb's version includes in-frame clones alone and lacks a portion of them. The data show 110,000 to 150,000 clones, roughly 90% seen once. Sample: peripheral blood, taken 28 days after the second AZD1222 dose. This receptor was identified in an adult who received the AZD1222 COVID-19 vaccine. The chain combines TRBV27 with TRBJ1-2; D remains unclear. The CDR3 spells CASSFGHGYTF. The CDR3 DNA reads TGTGCCAGCAGTTTTGGCCATGGCTACACCTTC.